This TCR beta chain was captured by sequencing in a study of blood T cell repertoires in COVID-19. The wider study: Both acute and convalescent COVID-19 samples were obtained from the United States, Italy and Spain. Sources were T cells, B-cell-depleted T cells, or PBMCs; the material itself was cDNA or gDNA.

Original data processing: Reference gene primer amplification gave nucleated cell count estimates. Measured with immunoSEQ multiplex PCR; TCRdb has only the in-frame clones, and not every one. For V, J and clone size, that table is used; D and trimming come from the DNA. The sample lists about 130,000 clones, 77% seen once, with over 15% in the top ten. CDR1 is SGHTA, CDR2 FQGNSA, per germline. The CDR3 sequence is 15 residues long. V dropped 0 bases and J dropped 3 bases, with 9 bases sitting between them. This rearrangement joins TRBV7-2 to TRBJ1-5; D remains unclear. The receptor was isolated from a man of 80 years or more with acute or convalescent COVID-19. Sequenced: peripheral blood. CDR3 protein: CASSLAGSHNQPQHF. DNA of the CDR3: TGTGCCAGCAGCTTAGCGGGCAGTCACAATCAGCCCCAGCATTTT.